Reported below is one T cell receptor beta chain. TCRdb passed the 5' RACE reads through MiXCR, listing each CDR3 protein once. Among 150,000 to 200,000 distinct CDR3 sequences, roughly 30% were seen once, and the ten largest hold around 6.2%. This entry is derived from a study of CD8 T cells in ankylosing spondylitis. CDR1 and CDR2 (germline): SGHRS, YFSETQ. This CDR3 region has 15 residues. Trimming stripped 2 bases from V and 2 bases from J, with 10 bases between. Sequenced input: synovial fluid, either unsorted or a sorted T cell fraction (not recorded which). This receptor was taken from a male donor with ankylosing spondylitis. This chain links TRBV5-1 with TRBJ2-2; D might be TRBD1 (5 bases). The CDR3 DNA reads TGCGCCAGCAGCTTTGGACACCTAAACACCGGGGAGCTGTTTTTT. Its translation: CASSFGHLNTGELFF.